Listed below are T cell receptor beta chains from one sample, sequenced in a study of blood T cells in healthy people across ages. From the 5' RACE reads, TCRdb called clonotypes with MiXCR, one entry per CDR3 protein. The sample lists around 1.7 million distinct CDR3 sequences; 28% were seen once. Sequencing was done on a sample of blood. The origin of the receptors is a woman under 40 in good health. Each CDR3 is given with its conserved first and last residue. D genes are given only for firm matches. A clone size is listed for some rows: how often the clone was seen (once, few, many), or a class if it is expanded.

cdr3_length | d_call | clone_size | j_call | v_call | cdr3_aa | cdr3_nt
15 | TRBD2 | many | TRBJ2-7 | TRBV3-1 | CASSQAASGTYEQYF | TGTGCCAGCAGCCAAGCGGCTAGCGGGACCTACGAGCAGTACTTC
13 | TRBD1 | NA | TRBJ2-7 | TRBV6-5 | CASSYPGDREQYF | TGCGCCAGCAGTTATCCCGGGGACAGGGAGCAGTACTTC
14 | NA | NA | TRBJ1-5 | TRBV7-6 | CASSPLSFNPPQHF | TGTGCCAGCAGCCCGTTATCGTTCAACCCGCCCCAGCATTTT
11 | NA | NA | TRBJ1-1 | TRBV20-1 | CSAFENTEAFF | TGCAGTGCCTTCGAGAACACTGAAGCTTTCTTT
16 | TRBD2 | many | TRBJ2-1 | TRBV20-1 | CSARIRLALAYNEQFF | TGCAGTGCTAGAATCAGACTAGCTTTAGCCTACAATGAGCAGTTCTTC
14 | NA | NA | TRBJ2-3 | TRBV10-2 | CASSLPGDPDTQYF | TGCGCCAGCAGTCTCCCGGGAGACCCAGATACGCAGTATTTT
12 | NA | few | TRBJ2-1 | TRBV6-2/TRBV6-3 | CASSTGTSQQFF | TGTGCCAGCAGTACCGGGACGTCCCAGCAGTTCTTC
20 | NA | NA | TRBJ1-5 | TRBV7-3 | CAWVTVAGDRSGDSNQPQHF | TGTGCCTGGGTCACAGTCGCAGGGGATCGGTCTGGGGATAGCAATCAGCCCCAGCATTTT
15 | TRBD1 | NA | TRBJ1-5 | TRBV7-9 | CASRAGQGSNQPQHF | TGTGCCAGCAGAGCTGGACAGGGTAGCAATCAGCCCCAGCATTTT
11 | NA | NA | TRBJ1-2 | TRBV7-2 | CASTSGDGYTF | TGTGCCAGCACCTCGGGGGATGGCTACACCTTC
14 | NA | many | TRBJ2-7 | TRBV5-1 | CASRIQGGTYEQYF | TGCGCCAGCCGAATCCAGGGCGGTACCTACGAGCAGTACTTC
17 | TRBD1 | NA | TRBJ1-1 | TRBV29-1 | CSVEGTLYRGRKAEAFF | TGCAGCGTCGAGGGAACCCTATACAGGGGGCGAAAAGCAGAAGCTTTCTTT
12 | TRBD1 | few | TRBJ1-1 | TRBV7-9 | CASSLEYRGAFF | TGTGCCAGCAGCTTAGAGTACAGGGGAGCTTTCTTT
15 | TRBD2 | NA | TRBJ2-1 | TRBV5-1 | CASSLSGNTYNEQFF | TGCGCCAGCAGCTTGAGCGGGAACACCTACAATGAGCAGTTCTTC
17 | NA | NA | TRBJ2-3 | TRBV29-1 | CSVEGVGKRSSTDTQYF | TGCAGCGTTGAAGGAGTTGGGAAACGCTCTAGCACAGATACGCAGTATTTT
14 | NA | few | TRBJ1-1 | TRBV6-4 | CASSGRRADTEAFF | TGTGCCAGCAGTGGAAGAAGGGCTGACACTGAAGCTTTCTTT
13 | NA | NA | TRBJ2-7 | TRBV4-3 | CASCQDLRDEQYF | TGCGCCAGCTGCCAAGATCTTAGGGACGAGCAGTACTTC